The next 10 T cell receptor beta chains were all read from a single sample in a study of beta chain features in type 1 diabetes. Broader study findings: Type 1 diabetes patients showed a moderate but significant shortening of TCRB CDR3s in all four CD4+ subsets.

Antigens for these TCRs are unknown. The investigators reverse transcribed all of the isolated RNA, so they sequenced expressed TCRB transcripts. Measured with immunoSEQ multiplex PCR; TCRdb has only the in-frame clones, and not every one. This sample has over 200,000 clones, with about a tenth found just once. The sample taken for sequencing was naive CD4+ T cells from blood. The receptor source for this set is a man under 40 with type 1 diabetes.

The chain carries TRBV7-9 and TRBJ2-3; 9 bases map to TRBD2. The V and J ends lost 4 bases and 7 bases, in that order; junction bases with no gene match: 9. Germline V CDR1 and CDR2: SEHNR, FQNEAQ (reference sequence). The CDR3 is 15 amino acids. In DNA form, the CDR3 reads TGTGCCAGCAGCTCGGCGGCTAGCGGGGCGAATACGCAGTATTTT. It translates to CASSSAASGANTQYF. Variable domain in full (rest from reference TRBV7-9 and TRBJ2-3): DTGVSQNPRHKITKRGQNVTFRCDPISEHNRLYWYRQTLGQGPEFLTYFQNEAQLEKSRLLSDRFSAERPKGSFSTLEIQRTEQGDSAMYLCASSSAASGANTQYFGPGTRLTVL.

The chain carries TRBV5-1 and TRBJ2-1; 12 bases line up with TRBD2. The J segment lost 7 bases and the V segment lost 4 bases, leaving 9 bases of the junction unmatched. Germline V gene data show CDR1 as SGHRS and CDR2 as YFSETQ. CDR3 length: 16 amino acids. This chain's CDR3 is CASSRGTSGYLNEQFF. The CDR3 region has the DNA TGCGCCAGCAGCCGGGGGACTAGCGGGTACCTAAATGAGCAGTTCTTC.

Only a few counts were recorded for this clone. The genes are TRBV9 and TRBJ2-1, with D maybe TRBD1 (6 bases). Germline V gene data show CDR1 as SGDLS and CDR2 as YYNGEE. Trimming pared 0 bases from V and 5 bases from J, leaving 9 bases between. This CDR3 has 14 amino acids. DNA for the CDR3: TGTGCCAGCAGCGTAGCTGGGGGCCACAATGAGCAGTTCTTC. Its protein is CASSVAGGHNEQFF. The entire variable domain, with the rest obtained from reference TRBV9 and TRBJ2-1, is as follows: DSGVTQTPKHLITATGQRVTLRCSPRSGDLSVYWYQQSLDQGLQFLIQYYNGEERAKGNILERFSAQQFPDLHSELNLSSLELGDSALYFCASSVAGGHNEQFFGPGTRLTVL.

This clone was counted a few times. The chain joins TRBV6-5 to TRBJ1-1, with D unclear. The CDR3 is 15 amino acids. The V gene lost 0 bases and the J gene lost 1 base, with 9 bases spanning the gap. CDR1 MNHEY and CDR2 SVGAGI come from the germline V gene. The CDR3 DNA is TGTGCCAGCAGTTACTCGAACCCAGGGAACACTGAAGCTTTCTTT. Translation: CASSYSNPGNTEAFF.

The chain employs TRBV6-4 and TRBJ2-5; 7 positions match TRBD1. The DNA end is a closer match to TRBJ2-7, so the J assignment may be wrong. This CDR3 region has 13 residues. Germline lookup yields CDR1 MRHNA and CDR2 SNTAGT. Here the CDR3 DNA reads TGTGCCAGCAGTATCGACAGGGCGGGCGAGCAGTACTTC. Translating it yields CASSIDRAGEQYF.

The V and J genes are TRBV5-1 and TRBJ2-5, with 12 nucleotides matching TRBD2. The CDR3 is 16 residues long. Germline CDR1 SGHRS, CDR2 YFSETQ. J lost 4 bases, V lost 4 bases, and 8 bases had no gene match. CDR3 bases: TGCGCCAGCAGCAAGACTAGCGGGGGCCCTCCAGAGACCCAGTACTTC. This gives the protein CASSKTSGGPPETQYF.

The CDR3 region is CASSQLGQGTANTEAFF. In DNA form, the CDR3 reads TGTGCCAGCAGCCAATTGGGACAGGGTACTGCGAACACTGAAGCTTTCTTT. V is TRBV14 and J is TRBJ1-1; 9 positions agree with TRBD1. Losses at the gene ends were 2 bases for V and 1 base for J; bases not matched to a gene: 8. This CDR3 is built from 17 residues. Germline V lookup: CDR1 SGHDN, CDR2 FVKESK.

The rearrangement joins TRBV9 to TRBJ2-7; 7 positions match TRBD2. CDR3 length: 13 residues. Germline values: CDR1 SGDLS, CDR2 YYNGEE. V was clipped by 3 bases and J by 11 bases; unmatched bases: 11. CDR3 loop: CASSASLTSTEYF. Here the CDR3 DNA reads TGTGCCAGCAGCGCATCGTTGACTAGCACAGAGTACTTC.

In the case of this clone: Other DNA sequences in this sample translate to the same CDR3. The J gene is TRBJ1-1, the V gene TRBV7-3, with D possibly being TRBD1 (5 bases). In germline, CDR1 is SGHTA, CDR2 FQGTGA. This CDR3 region has 13 residues. Trimming removed 4 bases from V and 1 base from J, with 7 bases in between. Written as DNA, the CDR3 is TGTGCCAGCAGCTCCGGGGGGAACACTGAAGCTTTCTTT. Translated: CASSSGGNTEAFF.

The table lists this clone with a few counts. The V and J genes are TRBV13 and TRBJ2-3; D gene ambiguous. This CDR3 is 16 amino acids long. Germline-derived CDR1 and CDR2 are PRHDT and FYEKMQ (reference sequence). Trimming pared 0 bases from V and 0 bases from J, leaving 10 bases between. CDR3 sequence reads: CASSLGRLTSTDTQYF. CDR3 DNA: TGTGCCAGCAGCTTAGGCCGGTTAACTAGCACAGATACGCAGTATTTT.